This T cell receptor beta chain was retrieved from a study of T cells in Graves' hyperthyroidism and ophthalmopathy (dated by TCRdb to between 2018 and 2021). About the investigation overall: Peripheral blood samples were taken at the time of initial diagnosis, prior to any treatment. To identify TCR V-J signatures that set the groups apart, the researchers used a discovery cohort of about a hundred patients, made up of fewer than 50 with Graves' ophthalmopathy and 55 to 65 with stable Graves' hyperthyroidism. An independent validation cohort of fewer than 20 hyperthyroidism patients and about 16 patients who later progressed to ophthalmopathy tested prospective prediction of ophthalmopathy. The roughly 100 discovery patients were divided at random into training and test sets in a 7:3 ratio. The study also compared thyroid tissue and blood T-cell repertoires from about 6 Graves' hyperthyroidism patients. Following sampling, methimazole starting at 30 mg daily was given to hyperthyroidism patients, and high-dose intravenous methylprednisolone was given to ophthalmopathy patients. According to the paper, TCR Vbeta CDR3 sequencing was carried out on 135 peripheral blood samples, which came from over 40 ophthalmopathy, approximately 72 hyperthyroidism and some 17 progressor patients.

Stable Graves' hyperthyroidism was defined as no progression to ophthalmopathy during 18 months of follow-up. The hyperthyroidism patients were between 18 and 65 years old and newly diagnosed, with a disease duration of less than 2 months. Patients with uncontrolled infections, other autoimmune diseases, pregnancy or lactation were excluded. Diagnoses were established on the basis of clinical symptoms, serum thyroxine and TRAb, thyroid ultrasound, and orbital computed tomography. PBMCs were separated from approximately 9.9 ml of fresh peripheral blood using Ficoll-Paque density gradient centrifugation. Total RNA was extracted with Trizol reagent, and quality was checked on an Agilent 2100 Bioanalyzer. V and J are trimmed by 0 bases and 4 bases, and the gene matches miss 4 bases of the junction. The CDR3 runs 14 amino acids, cysteine and phenylalanine included. Of the read, only the CDR3 DNA is kept; its 42 bases are in frame from base 1. The germline V gene encodes CDR1 DFQATT and CDR2 SNEGSKA (reference sequence).

A remark on this clonotype: Its target antigen remains unknown. Qualities for individual bases were not recorded, and no much larger clone is one base off.

The TCR beta CDR3 regions were amplified from the RNA transcripts. A first-round RT-PCR of the TCR CDR3 used the HTBI primer set with the Qiagen OneStep RT-PCR kit. A second multiplex PCR round built the libraries, followed by size selection and purification. The libraries were sequenced on an Illumina HiSeq2000 using paired-end 100 bp reads. Processing in the source paper ran as follows. Raw data were processed with SOAPnuke, discarding reads with adapters, uncalled bases, mean Phred below 15, or no exact constant-primer or identifier match. COPE v1.2.5 was used to merge high-quality paired reads, and clonotypes were defined as unique nucleotide sequences. MiTCR v1.1 was used to align clonotypes to the IMGT TRBV, TRBD and TRBJ reference segments. Only V-J combinations with frequency above 0.0001, covering 99% to 99.2% of repertoires, were analysed. A TCS score was defined as the ratio of F50 (clonal expansion) to E x V (chaos), with BLOSUM62-based TCRdist applied between CDR3 peptides within each V-J. Welch's t-statistics and random forest reduced 450 to 600 V-J features to roughly 13, which were used in a naive Bayes classifier (R e1071). Thyroid-blood repertoire similarity was quantified with the Morisita-Horn index. TCRdb reprocessed the public reads (quality trimming at Q25 with fastp, clone calling with MiXCR) and kept in-frame beta chains. One record per CDR3 amino acid sequence lists the most common genes and DNA. The V and J calls and clone size come from TCRdb's table, not from the authors' own analysis. The sample records 800,000 or so distinct CDR3 sequences, 38% of which are singletons. Of the sample, about 9% is held by the ten largest clones.

What the authors observed across the whole study: Blood samples also contained most of the expanded thyroid clonotypes (frequency above 0.001), which suggests that blood repertoires may reflect thyroid immune responses. In validation, the model predicted progression to ophthalmopathy with approximately 69% sensitivity and 72% to 75% specificity, a median of 6.5 months before onset. No statistical method was used to fix the sample size in advance, and group allocation was not hidden from the investigators. A model built on a 13 V-J signature distinguished ophthalmopathy from stable hyperthyroidism, reaching 85% to 90% sensitivity and about 81% specificity in cross-validation and 80%/75% in testing.

This clonotype originated in a man younger than 35 with Graves' hyperthyroidism. The chain is made from TRBV20-1 and TRBJ2-5; TRBD1 fits 8 bases in the junction. Sequenced input: blood. Here is the DNA: TGCAGTGCTAGAGATGGGGACAGGTTAGAGACCCAGTACTTC. Its protein reads: CSARDGDRLETQYF.